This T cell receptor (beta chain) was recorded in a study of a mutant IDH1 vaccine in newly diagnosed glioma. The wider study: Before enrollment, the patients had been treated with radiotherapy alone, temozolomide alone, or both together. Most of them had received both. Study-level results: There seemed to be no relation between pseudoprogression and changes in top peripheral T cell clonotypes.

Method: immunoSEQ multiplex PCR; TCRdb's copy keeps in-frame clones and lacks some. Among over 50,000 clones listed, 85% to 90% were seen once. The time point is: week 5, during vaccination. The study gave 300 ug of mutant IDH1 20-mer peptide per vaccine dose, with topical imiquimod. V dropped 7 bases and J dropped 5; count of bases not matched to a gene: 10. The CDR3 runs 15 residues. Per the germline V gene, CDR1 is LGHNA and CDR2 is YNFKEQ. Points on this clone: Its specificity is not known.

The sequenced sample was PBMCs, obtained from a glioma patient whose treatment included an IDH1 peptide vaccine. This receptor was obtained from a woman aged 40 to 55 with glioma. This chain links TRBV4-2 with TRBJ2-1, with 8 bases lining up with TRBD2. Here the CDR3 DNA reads TGTGCCAGCACCAACCCGGGACTAGTAAACAATGAGCAGTTCTTC. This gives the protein CASTNPGLVNNEQFF.